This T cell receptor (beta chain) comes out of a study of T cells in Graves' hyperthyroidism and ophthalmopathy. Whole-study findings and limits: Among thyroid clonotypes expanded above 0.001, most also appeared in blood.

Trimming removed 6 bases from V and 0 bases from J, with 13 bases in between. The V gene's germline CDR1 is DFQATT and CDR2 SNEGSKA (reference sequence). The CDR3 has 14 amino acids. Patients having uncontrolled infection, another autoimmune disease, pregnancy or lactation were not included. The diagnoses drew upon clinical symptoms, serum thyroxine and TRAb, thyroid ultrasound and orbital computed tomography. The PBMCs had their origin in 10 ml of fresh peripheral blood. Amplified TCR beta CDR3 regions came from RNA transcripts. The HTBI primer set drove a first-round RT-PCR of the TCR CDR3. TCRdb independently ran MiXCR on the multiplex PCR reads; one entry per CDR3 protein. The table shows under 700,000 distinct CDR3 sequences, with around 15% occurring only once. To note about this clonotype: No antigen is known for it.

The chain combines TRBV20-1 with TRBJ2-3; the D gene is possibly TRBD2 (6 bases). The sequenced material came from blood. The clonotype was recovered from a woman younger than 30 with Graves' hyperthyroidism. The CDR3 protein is CSAYIAVSTDTQYF. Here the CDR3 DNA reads TGCAGTGCCTATATAGCGGTGAGCACAGATACGCAGTATTTT.